The clone carrying this T cell receptor beta chain showed up just a few times. The sample comes from a study of T cells in Graves' hyperthyroidism and ophthalmopathy. Researchers took RNA transcripts and amplified the TCR beta CDR3 regions from them. RT-PCR in the first round (using the HTBI primer set) targeted the TCR CDR3. TCRdb reprocessed the multiplex PCR reads with MiXCR, giving one entry per CDR3 protein. Counted here are 500,000 to 650,000 distinct CDR3 sequences, around 13% occurring once; the ten biggest clones make up around 13%. The germline V gene has CDR1 GTSNPN and CDR2 SVGIG (reference sequence). Trimming left V 4 bases short and J 8 bases short, with 20 bases between. The CDR3 consists of 14 residues.

The rearrangement links TRBV30 to TRBJ1-2; unclear D gene. The sequenced material came from blood. The source of this sequence is a woman aged 40 to 49 with Graves' hyperthyroidism. CDR3 sequence (DNA): TGTGCCTGGACCCCAGCTCTCCTCCCGGGAGGCTACACCTTC. Translating it yields CAWTPALLPGGYTF.